This TCR beta chain is from a study of T cell responses to AZD1222 COVID-19 vaccine. Regarding the study as a whole: Within unmutated variant regions lay the reported targets of nearly half of spike-specific TCRs. Rises in breadth and depth of Spike-specific TCRs came after two AZD1222 doses. Donors, mostly white British, included more females; clonal diversity was possibly underestimated.

This clone was seen a handful of times. Its specificity is not known. The table came from immunoSEQ multiplex PCR; TCRdb's copy has only in-frame clones and leaves some out. Here the sample spans 150,000 to 200,000 clones, roughly 90% being singletons. The CDR3 is 15 residues long. V was pared by 1 base and J by 5 bases, with 8 bases of the junction left unmatched. Per germline, CDR1 SGHTS and CDR2 YDEGEE. The origin of this receptor is an adult in good health. V usage is TRBV5-8 and J usage is TRBJ2-7; 8 bases fit TRBD1. The source material was peripheral blood, sampled on day 0 of AZD1222 vaccination. In DNA form, the CDR3 reads TGTGCCAGCAGCTTGTCTCGACAGGGGTACCACGAGCAGTACTTC. Residues: CASSLSRQGYHEQYF.